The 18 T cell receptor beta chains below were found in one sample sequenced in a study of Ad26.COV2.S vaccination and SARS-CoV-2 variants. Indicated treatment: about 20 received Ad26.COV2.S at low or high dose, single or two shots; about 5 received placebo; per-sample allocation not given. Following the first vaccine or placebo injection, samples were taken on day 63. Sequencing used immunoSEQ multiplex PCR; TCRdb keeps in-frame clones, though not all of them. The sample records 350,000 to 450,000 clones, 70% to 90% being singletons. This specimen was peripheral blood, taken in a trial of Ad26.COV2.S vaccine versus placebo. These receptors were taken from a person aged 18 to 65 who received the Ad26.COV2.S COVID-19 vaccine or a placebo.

The CDR3 region has the DNA TGTGCCAGCAGCTTTTCACTAGCGGGAGCGCTTAGCACAGATACGCAGTATTTT. Translating gives CASSFSLAGALSTDTQYF. The chain uses TRBV7-8 and TRBJ2-3, with 11 bases fitting TRBD2. This CDR3 region has 18 residues. With 3 bases clipped from V and 0 bases from J, the junction kept 8 bases outside the gene matches. Looked up from germline, CDR1 is SGHVS and CDR2 is FQNEAQ.

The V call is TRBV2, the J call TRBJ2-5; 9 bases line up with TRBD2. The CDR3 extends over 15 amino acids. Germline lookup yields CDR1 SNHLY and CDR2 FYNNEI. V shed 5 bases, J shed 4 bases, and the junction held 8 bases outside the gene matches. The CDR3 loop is CASSPTLAGRETQYF. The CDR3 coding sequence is TGTGCCAGCAGTCCCACCCTAGCGGGAAGAGAGACCCAGTACTTC.

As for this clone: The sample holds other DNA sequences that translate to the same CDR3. DNA of the CDR3: TGTGCCAGCAGTCCCGACCCAGGACAGAACTACGAGCAGTACTTC. Translating gives CASSPDPGQNYEQYF. The chain is built from TRBV27 and TRBJ2-7, with D possibly TRBD1 on 6 matching bases. This CDR3 contains 15 residues. CDR1 is MNHEY, CDR2 SMNVEV, per germline (reference sequence). V dropped 5 bases and J dropped 3 bases, with 17 bases sitting between them.

CDR3 nucleotides: TGTGCCATCAGTGAGTTAGGACAGGGCTTTGATGAGCAGTACTTC. Translation: CAISELGQGFDEQYF. This chain links TRBV10-3 with TRBJ2-7; 8 bases line up with TRBD1. The V gene's germline CDR1 is ENHRY and CDR2 SYGVKD. The CDR3 totals 15 residues. The ends lost 1 base at V and 7 bases at J; junction bases unmatched: 9.

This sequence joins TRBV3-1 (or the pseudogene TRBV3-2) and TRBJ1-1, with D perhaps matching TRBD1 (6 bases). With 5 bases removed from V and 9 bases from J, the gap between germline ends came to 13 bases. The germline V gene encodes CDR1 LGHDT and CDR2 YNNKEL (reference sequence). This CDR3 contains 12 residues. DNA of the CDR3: TGTGCCAGCAGCGGACGAGGGGGAAAAGCTTTCTTT. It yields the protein CASSGRGGKAFF.

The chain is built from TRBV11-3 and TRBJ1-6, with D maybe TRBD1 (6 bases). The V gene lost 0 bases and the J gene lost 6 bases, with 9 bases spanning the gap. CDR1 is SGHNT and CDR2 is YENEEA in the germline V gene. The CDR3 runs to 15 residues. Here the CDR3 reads CASSLDRGPNSPLHF. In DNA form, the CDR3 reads TGTGCCAGCAGCTTAGACAGGGGCCCTAATTCACCCCTCCACTTT.

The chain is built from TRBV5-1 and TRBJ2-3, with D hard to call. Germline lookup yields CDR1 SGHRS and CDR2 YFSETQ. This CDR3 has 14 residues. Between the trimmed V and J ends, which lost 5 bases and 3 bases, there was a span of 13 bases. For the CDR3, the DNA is TGCGCCAGCAGAGAAAGCCAGGTAACAGATACGCAGTATTTT. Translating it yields CASRESQVTDTQYF.

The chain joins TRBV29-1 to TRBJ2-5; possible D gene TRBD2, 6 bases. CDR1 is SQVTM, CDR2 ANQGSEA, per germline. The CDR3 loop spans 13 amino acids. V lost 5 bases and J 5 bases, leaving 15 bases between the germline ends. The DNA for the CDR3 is TGCAGCGTTAGGACTAACAATTATGAGACCCAGTACTTC. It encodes CSVRTNNYETQYF.

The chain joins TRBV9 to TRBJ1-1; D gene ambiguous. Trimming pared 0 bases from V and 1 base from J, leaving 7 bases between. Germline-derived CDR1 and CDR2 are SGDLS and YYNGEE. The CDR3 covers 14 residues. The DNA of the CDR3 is TGTGCCAGCAGCGTAGAACCTCAGAACACTGAAGCTTTCTTT. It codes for CASSVEPQNTEAFF.

CDR3 DNA: TGTGCCACCAGTGACCAGAGAGAAGCTTTCTTT. Encoded protein: CATSDQREAFF. This rearrangement joins TRBV24-1 to TRBJ1-1; D not resolved. Trimming cost V 4 bases and J 8 bases, with 7 bases left between them. This CDR3 is 11 amino acids long. CDR1 is KGHDR and CDR2 is SFDVKD in the germline V gene.

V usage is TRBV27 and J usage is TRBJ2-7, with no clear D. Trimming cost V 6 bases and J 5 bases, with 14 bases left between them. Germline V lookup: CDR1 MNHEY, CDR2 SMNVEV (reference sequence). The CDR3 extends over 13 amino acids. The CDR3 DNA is TGTGCCAGCAGCTGGGCCCCCTTGAACGAGCAGTACTTC. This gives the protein CASSWAPLNEQYF.

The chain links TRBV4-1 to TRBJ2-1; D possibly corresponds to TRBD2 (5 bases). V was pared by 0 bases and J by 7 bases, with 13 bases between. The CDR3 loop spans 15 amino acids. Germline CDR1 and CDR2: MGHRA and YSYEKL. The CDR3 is CASSQDRLARNEQFF. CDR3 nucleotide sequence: TGCGCCAGCAGCCAAGATAGGCTAGCCCGAAATGAGCAGTTCTTC.

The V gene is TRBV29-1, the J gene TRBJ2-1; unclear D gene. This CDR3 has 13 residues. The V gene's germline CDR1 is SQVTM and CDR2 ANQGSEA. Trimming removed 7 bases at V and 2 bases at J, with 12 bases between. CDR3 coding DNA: TGCAGCGCCGCTCCGAGAACCTACAATGAGCAGTTCTTC. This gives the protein CSAAPRTYNEQFF.

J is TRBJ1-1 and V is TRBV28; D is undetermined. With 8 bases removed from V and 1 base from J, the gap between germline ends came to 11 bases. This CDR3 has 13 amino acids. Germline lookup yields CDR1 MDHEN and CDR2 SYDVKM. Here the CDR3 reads CASSDNPNTEAFF. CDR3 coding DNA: TGTGCCAGCTCCGACAACCCGAACACTGAAGCTTTCTTT. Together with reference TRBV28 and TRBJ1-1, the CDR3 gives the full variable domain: DVKVTQSSRYLVKRTGEKVFLECVQDMDHENMFWYRQDPGLGLRLIYFSYDVKMKEKGDIPEGYSVSREKKERFSLILESASTNQTSMYLCASSDNPNTEAFFGQGTRLTVV.

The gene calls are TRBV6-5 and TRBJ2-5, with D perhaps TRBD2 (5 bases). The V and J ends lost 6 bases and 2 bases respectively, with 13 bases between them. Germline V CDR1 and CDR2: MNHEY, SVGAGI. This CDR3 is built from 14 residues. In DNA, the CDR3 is TGTGCCAGCAGCCGACTAACCAGACAAGAGACCCAGTACTTC. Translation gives CASSRLTRQETQYF.

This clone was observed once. CDR3 loop: CASSPEPGTDGELFF. The CDR3 nucleotides read TGTGCCAGCAGCCCCGAGCCCGGGACCGACGGGGAGCTGTTTTTT. The chain is built from TRBV5-4 and TRBJ2-2; D possibly matches TRBD1 or TRBD2 (5 bases each). The CDR3 extends over 15 amino acids. The germline V gene encodes CDR1 SGHNT and CDR2 YYREEE (reference sequence). The ends were cut back, 4 bases at V and 7 bases at J, with 17 bases in the middle.

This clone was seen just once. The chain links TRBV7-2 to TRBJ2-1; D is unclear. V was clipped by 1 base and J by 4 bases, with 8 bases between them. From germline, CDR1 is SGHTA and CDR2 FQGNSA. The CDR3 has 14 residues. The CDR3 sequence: CASSLERQYNEQFF. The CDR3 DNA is TGTGCCAGCAGCTTAGAGAGACAATACAATGAGCAGTTCTTC.

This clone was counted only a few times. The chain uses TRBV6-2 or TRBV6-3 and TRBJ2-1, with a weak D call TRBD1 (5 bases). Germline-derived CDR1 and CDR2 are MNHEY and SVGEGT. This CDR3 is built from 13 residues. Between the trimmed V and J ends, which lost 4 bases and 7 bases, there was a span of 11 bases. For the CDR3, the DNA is TGTGCCAGCAGTTCCCCCAGGGAAAATGAGCAGTTCTTC. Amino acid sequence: CASSSPRENEQFF.